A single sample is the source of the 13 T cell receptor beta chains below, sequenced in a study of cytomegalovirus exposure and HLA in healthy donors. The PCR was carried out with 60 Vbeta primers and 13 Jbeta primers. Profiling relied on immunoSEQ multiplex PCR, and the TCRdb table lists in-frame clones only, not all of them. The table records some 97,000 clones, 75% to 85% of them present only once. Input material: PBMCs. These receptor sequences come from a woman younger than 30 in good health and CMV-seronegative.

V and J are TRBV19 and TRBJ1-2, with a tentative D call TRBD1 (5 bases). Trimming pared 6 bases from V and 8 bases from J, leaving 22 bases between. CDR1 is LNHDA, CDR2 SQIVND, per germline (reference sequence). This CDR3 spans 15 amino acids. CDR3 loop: CASRTDELTGRGYTF. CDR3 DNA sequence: TGTGCCAGTAGAACAGATGAACTAACAGGCAGGGGCTACACCTTC.

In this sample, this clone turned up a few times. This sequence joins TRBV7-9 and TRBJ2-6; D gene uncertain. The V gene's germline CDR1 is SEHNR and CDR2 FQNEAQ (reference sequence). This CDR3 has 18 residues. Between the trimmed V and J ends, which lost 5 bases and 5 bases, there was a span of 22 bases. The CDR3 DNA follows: TGTGCCAGCAGCGGTAAGACAAGTACCCCCTTCCGGGCCAACGTCCTGACTTTC. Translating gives CASSGKTSTPFRANVLTF.

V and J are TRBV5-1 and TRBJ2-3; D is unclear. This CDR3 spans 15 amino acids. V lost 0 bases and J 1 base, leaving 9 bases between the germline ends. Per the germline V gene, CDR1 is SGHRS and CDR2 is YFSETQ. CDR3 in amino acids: CASSLARVRTDTQYF. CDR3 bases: TGCGCCAGCAGCTTGGCCCGGGTACGCACAGATACGCAGTATTTT.

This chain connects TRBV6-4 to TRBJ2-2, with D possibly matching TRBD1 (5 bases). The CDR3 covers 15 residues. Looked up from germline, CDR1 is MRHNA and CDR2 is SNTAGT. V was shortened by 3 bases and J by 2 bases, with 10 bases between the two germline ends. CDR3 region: CASSEEQGNTGELFF. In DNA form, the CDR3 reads TGTGCCAGCAGTGAAGAGCAGGGTAACACCGGGGAGCTGTTTTTT.

CDR3 amino acids: CASSVDAGVGETQYF. In nucleotides, the CDR3 is TGTGCCAGCAGCGTAGATGCAGGGGTCGGAGAGACCCAGTACTTC. V usage is TRBV9 and J usage is TRBJ2-5; a possible D gene is TRBD1 (6 bases). This CDR3 has 15 residues. Trimming left V 0 bases short and J 4 bases short, with 13 bases between. Germline V gene sequence: CDR1 SGDLS, CDR2 YYNGEE.

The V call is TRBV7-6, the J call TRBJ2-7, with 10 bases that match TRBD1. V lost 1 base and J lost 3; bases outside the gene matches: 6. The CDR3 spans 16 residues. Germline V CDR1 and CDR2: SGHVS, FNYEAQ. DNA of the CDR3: TGTGCCAGCAGCTTAGTATTCGGACAGGGGGACTACGAGCAGTACTTC. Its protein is CASSLVFGQGDYEQYF.

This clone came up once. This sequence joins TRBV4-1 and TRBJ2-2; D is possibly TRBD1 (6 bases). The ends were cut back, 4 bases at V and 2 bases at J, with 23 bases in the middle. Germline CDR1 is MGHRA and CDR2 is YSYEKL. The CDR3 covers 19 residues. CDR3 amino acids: CASSLRRGSEVINTGELFF. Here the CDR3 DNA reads TGCGCCAGCAGCCTAAGAAGGGGGTCAGAGGTGATAAACACCGGGGAGCTGTTTTTT.

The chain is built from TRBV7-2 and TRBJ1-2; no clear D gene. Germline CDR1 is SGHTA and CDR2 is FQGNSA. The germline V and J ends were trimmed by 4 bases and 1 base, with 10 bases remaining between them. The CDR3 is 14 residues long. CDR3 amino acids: CASSSGLFNYGYTF. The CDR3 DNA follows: TGTGCCAGCAGCTCAGGACTATTTAACTATGGCTACACCTTC.

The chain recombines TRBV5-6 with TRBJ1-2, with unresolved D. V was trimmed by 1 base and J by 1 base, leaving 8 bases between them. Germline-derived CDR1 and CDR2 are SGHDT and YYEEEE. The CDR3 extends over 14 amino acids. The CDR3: CASSLLTNNYGYTF. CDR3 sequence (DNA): TGTGCCAGCAGCTTGTTGACAAATAACTATGGCTACACCTTC.

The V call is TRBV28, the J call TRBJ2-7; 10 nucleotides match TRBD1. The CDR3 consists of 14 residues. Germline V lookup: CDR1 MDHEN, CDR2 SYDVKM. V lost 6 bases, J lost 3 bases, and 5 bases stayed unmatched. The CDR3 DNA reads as TGTGCCAGCAGCCCGACAGGGGGCAACTACGAGCAGTACTTC. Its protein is CASSPTGGNYEQYF.

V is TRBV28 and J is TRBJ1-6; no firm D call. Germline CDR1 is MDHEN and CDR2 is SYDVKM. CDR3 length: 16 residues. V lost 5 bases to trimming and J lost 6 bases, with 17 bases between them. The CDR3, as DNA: TGTGCCAGCAGTCGACACCCCAGAGACGGTAATTCACCCCTCCACTTT. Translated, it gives CASSRHPRDGNSPLHF.

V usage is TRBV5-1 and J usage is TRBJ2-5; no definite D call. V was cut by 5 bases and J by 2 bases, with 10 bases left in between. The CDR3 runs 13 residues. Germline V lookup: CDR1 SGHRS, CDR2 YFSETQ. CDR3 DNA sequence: TGCGCCAGCAGGGCAGATATACAAGAGACCCAGTACTTC. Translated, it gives CASRADIQETQYF.

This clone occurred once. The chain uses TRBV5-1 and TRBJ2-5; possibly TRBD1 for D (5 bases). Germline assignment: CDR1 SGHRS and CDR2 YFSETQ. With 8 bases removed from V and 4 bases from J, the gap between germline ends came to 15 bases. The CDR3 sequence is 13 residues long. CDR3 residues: CASRFDSAETQYF. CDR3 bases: TGCGCCAGTAGATTCGACAGCGCAGAGACCCAGTACTTC.